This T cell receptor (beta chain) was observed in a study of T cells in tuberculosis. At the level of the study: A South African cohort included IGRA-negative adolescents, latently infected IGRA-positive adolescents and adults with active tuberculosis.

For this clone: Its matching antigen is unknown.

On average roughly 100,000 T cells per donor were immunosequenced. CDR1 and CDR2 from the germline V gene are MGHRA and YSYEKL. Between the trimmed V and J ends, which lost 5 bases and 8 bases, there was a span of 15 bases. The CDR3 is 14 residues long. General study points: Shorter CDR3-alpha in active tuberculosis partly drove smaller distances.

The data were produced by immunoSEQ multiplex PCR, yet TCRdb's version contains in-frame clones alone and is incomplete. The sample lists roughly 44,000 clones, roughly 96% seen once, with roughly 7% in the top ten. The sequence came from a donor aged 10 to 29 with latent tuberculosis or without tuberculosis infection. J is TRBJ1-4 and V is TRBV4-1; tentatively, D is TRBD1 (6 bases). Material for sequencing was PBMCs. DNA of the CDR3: TGCGCCAGCAGCTACCGACAGGTTGGGGAAAAACTGTTTTTT. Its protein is CASSYRQVGEKLFF.